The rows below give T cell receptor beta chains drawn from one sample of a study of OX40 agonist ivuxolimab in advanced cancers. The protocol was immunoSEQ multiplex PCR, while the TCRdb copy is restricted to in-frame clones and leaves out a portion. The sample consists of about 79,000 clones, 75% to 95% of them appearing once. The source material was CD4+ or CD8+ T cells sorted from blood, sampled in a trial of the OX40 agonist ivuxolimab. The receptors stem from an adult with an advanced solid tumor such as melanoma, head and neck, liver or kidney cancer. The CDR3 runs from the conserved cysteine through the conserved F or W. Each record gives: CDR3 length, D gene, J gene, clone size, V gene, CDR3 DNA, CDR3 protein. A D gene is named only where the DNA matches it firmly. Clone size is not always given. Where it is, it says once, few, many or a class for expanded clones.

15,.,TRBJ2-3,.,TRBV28,TGTGCCAGCAGCTCTCCGGGACAACGCACAGATACGCAGTATTTT,CASSSPGQRTDTQYF
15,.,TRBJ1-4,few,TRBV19,TGTGCCAGTAGGACAACTTACGCAACTAATGAAAAACTGTTTTTT,CASRTTYATNEKLFF
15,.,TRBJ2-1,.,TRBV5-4,TGTGCCAGCAGCCAAGATGGCGGCAGAGACAATGAGCAGTTCTTC,CASSQDGGRDNEQFF
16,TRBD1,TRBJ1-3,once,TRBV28,TGTGCCAGCAGTCCGGGGACAGGGGGTGTAAGAAACACCATATATTTT,CASSPGTGGVRNTIYF
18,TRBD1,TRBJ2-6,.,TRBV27,TGTGCCAGCAGTCGCATAACGACAGGGGGCTCTGGGGCCAACGTCCTGACTTTC,CASSRITTGGSGANVLTF
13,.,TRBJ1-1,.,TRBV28,TGTGCCAGCGGCACCCCAGGGAACACTGAAGCTTTCTTT,CASGTPGNTEAFF
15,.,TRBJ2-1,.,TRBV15,TGTGCCACTGGGGGCGTCCCATGGGGGCACAATGAGCAGTTCTTC,CATGGVPWGHNEQFF
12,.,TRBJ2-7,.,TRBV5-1,TGCGCCAGCAGCTCGGGGAGATACGAGCAGTACTTC,CASSSGRYEQYF
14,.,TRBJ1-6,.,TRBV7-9,TGTGCCAGCAGCGAGGGACAAGGGAATTCACCCCTCCACTTT,CASSEGQGNSPLHF
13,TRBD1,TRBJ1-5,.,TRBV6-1,TGTGCCAGCTCCGGGACAGACAATCAGCCCCAGCATTTT,CASSGTDNQPQHF
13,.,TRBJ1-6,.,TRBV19,TGTGCCAGTAGGCCTACTATGTTATCACCCCTCCACTTT,CASRPTMLSPLHF
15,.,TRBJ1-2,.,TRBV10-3,TGTGCCATCAGTGAGCAAGGTCGGACGAACTATGGCTACACCTTC,CAISEQGRTNYGYTF
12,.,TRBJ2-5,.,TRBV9,TGTGCCGCGGAGGGGGACACCCCAACCCAGTACTTC,CAAEGDTPTQYF
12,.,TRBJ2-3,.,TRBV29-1,TGCAGCGCGAGGACAGGCACAGATACGCAGTATTTT,CSARTGTDTQYF
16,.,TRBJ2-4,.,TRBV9,TGTGCCAGCAGCGTAGCGGCGGGGGCAGGGGGAAACATTCAGTACTTC,CASSVAAGAGGNIQYF
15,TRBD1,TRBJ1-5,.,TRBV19,TGTGCCAGTAGGGTGACAGGGTATAGCAATCAGCCCCAGCATTTT,CASRVTGYSNQPQHF
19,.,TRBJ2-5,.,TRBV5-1,TGCGCCAGCAGCTTGTTGGGAGACTTAGGACTTAAGTACCAAGAGACCCAGTACTTC,CASSLLGDLGLKYQETQYF
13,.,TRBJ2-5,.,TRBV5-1,TGCGCCAGCAGCTTGGGAGGGGACGAGACCCAGTACTTC,CASSLGGDETQYF
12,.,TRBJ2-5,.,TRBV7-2,TGTGCCAGCAGTAGGACCCAAGAGACCCAGTACTTC,CASSRTQETQYF
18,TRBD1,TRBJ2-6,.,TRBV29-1,TGCAGCGTTGAAGTGCCACAGGTTACAGGGGGTGGGGCCAACGTCCTGACTTTC,CSVEVPQVTGGGANVLTF
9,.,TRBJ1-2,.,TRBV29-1,TGCAGCGTTGCCGATGGCTACACCTTC,CSVADGYTF